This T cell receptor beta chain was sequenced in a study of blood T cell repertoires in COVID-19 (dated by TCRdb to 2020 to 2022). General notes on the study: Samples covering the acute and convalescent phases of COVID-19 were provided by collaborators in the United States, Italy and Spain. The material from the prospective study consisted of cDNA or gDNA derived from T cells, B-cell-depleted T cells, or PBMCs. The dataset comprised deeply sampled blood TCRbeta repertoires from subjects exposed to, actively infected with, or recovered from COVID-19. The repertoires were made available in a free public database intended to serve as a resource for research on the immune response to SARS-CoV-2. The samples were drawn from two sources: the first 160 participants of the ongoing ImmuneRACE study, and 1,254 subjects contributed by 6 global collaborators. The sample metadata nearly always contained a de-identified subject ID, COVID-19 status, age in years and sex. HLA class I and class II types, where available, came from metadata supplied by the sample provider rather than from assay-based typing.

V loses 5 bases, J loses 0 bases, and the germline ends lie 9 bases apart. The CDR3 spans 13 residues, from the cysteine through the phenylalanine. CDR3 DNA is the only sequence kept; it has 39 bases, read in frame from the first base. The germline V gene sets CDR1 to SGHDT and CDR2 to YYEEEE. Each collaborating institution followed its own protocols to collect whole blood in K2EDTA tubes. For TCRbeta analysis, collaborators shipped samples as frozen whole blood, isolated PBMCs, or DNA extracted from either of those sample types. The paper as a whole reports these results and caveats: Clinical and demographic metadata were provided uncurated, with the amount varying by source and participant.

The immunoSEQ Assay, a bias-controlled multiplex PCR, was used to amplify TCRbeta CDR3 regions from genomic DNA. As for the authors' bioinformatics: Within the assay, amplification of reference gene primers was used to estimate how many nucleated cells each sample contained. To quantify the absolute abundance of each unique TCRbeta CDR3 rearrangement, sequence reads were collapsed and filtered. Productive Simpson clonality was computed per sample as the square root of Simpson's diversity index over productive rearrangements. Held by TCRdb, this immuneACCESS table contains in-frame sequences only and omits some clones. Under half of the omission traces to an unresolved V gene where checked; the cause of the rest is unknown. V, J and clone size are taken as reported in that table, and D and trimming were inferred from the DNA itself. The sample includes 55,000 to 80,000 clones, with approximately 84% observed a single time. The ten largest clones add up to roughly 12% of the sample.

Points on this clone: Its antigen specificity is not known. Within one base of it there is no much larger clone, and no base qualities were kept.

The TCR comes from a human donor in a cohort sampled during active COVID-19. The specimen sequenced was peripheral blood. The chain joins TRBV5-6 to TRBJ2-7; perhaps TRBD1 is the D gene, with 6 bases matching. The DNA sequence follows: TGTGCCAGCAGTTACAGGGTCTCCTACGAGCAGTACTTC. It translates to CASSYRVSYEQYF. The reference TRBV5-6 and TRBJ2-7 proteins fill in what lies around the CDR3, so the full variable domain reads DAGVTQSPTHLIKTRGQQVTLRCSPKSGHDTVSWYQQALGQGPQFIFQYYEEEERQRGNFPDRFSGHQFPNYSSELNVNALLLGDSALYLCASSYRVSYEQYFGPGTRLTVT.